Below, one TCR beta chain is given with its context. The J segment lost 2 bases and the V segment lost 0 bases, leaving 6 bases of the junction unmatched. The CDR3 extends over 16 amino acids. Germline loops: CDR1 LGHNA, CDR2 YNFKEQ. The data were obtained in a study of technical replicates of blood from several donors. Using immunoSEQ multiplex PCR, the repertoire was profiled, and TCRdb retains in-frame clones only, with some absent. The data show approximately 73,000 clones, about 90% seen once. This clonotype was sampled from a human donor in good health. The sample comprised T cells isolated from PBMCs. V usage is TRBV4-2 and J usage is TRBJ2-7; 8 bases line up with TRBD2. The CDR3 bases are TGTGCCAGCAGCCAAGATCCGGGTAGCGGGACCTACGAGCAGTACTTC. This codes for CASSQDPGSGTYEQYF.